The source of this TCR beta chain is a study of cytomegalovirus exposure and HLA in healthy donors. Whole-study results and caveats: Several of the most significant clusters appeared linked to common viral pathogens, based on a later analysis.

For this clone: What it binds is unknown.

CDR3 length: 14 residues. Deletions cut 6 bases from V and 3 bases from J, with 13 bases between. Looked up from germline, CDR1 is SGHDT and CDR2 is YYEEEE. PCR was performed using 60 Vbeta and 13 Jbeta primers. TCRdb's table, derived via immunoSEQ multiplex PCR, lists solely in-frame clones and lacks some. The sample includes roughly 120,000 clones, just under 75% of them seen just once. The sequence was collected from a man between 60 and 75 years old in good health and CMV-seropositive. The chain is built from TRBV5-6 and TRBJ2-1; D unclear. Sample: PBMCs. In nucleotides, the CDR3 is TGTGCCAGCACCGGCTGGGCAGGCTACAATGAGCAGTTCTTC. The encoded protein is CASTGWAGYNEQFF.